This TCR beta chain was captured in a study of vaccination and CD4 T cells after COVID-19. Overall study context: Each person enrolled got two BNT162b2 or mRNA-1273 vaccine doses.

The CDR3 has 14 residues. Germline V gene sequence: CDR1 MNHEY, CDR2 SVGAGI. The ends were cut back, 4 bases at V and 1 base at J, with 7 bases in the middle. On this clonotype itself: What it recognizes is unknown.

Notes on the study in general: A median approximately 86% of convalescent patients' SARS-CoV-2-reactive clones emerged only after vaccination.

Via MiXCR, TCRdb re-called the PCR reads, giving one row per CDR3 protein. The sample records around 20,000 distinct CDR3 sequences, around 63% being singletons. V and J are TRBV6-5 and TRBJ2-2; TRBD1 might be the D (6 bases). This TCR came from a human donor who had recovered from COVID-19. This specimen consisted of CD4+ T cells from blood, obtained after SARS-CoV-2 vaccination. As DNA, the CDR3 is TGTGCCAGCAGTTTCAGGGGGAACACCGGGGAGCTGTTTTTT. Its translation is CASSFRGNTGELFF.